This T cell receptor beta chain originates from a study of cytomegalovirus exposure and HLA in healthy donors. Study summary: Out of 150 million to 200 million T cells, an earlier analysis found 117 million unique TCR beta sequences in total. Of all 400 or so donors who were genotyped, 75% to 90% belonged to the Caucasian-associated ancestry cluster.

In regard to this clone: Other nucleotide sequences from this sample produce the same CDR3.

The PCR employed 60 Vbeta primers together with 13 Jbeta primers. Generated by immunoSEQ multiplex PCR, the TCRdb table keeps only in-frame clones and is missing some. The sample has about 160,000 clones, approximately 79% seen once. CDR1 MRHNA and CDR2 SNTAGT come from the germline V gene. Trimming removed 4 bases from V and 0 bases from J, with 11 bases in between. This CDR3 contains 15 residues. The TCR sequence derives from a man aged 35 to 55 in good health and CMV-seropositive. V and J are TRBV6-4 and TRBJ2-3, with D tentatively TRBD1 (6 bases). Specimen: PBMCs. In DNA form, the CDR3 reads TGTGCCAGCAGTGGGACAGCTTTTAGCACAGATACGCAGTATTTT. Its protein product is CASSGTAFSTDTQYF.